The 21 T cell receptor beta chains reported below all come from one sample, sequenced in a study of T cell changes during pregnancy in multiple sclerosis. The protocol was immunoSEQ multiplex PCR, while the TCRdb copy is restricted to in-frame clones and leaves out a portion. The profile shows some 30,000 clones, approximately 88% of them singletons. Sequenced here: CD8+ T cells from peripheral blood mononuclear cells, sampled before pregnancy. Receptors were obtained from a female donor with multiple sclerosis, enrolled in a pregnancy study.

The chain is built from TRBV6-1 and TRBJ1-6, with D perhaps matching TRBD1 (6 bases). This CDR3 region has 17 residues. V dropped 1 base and J dropped 6 bases, with 16 bases sitting between them. In germline, CDR1 is MNHNS, CDR2 SASEGT. The CDR3 DNA is TGTGCCAGCAGTGAAGGGGGGCACCTCCTCCTTAATTCACCCCTCCACTTT. As protein: CASSEGGHLLLNSPLHF.

J is TRBJ2-2 and V is TRBV5-6; D may be TRBD1 (6 bases). Trimming removed 4 bases at V and 1 base at J, with 20 bases between. CDR3 length equals 18 residues. The V gene's germline CDR1 is SGHDT and CDR2 YYEEEE. The CDR3 here is CASSDLGHLWGNTGELFF. CDR3 bases: TGTGCCAGCAGCGACTTGGGACACCTCTGGGGGAACACCGGGGAGCTGTTTTTT.

The V gene is TRBV2, the J gene TRBJ1-1; D call uncertain. The CDR3 contains 14 residues. Germline CDR1 reads SNHLY; CDR2 reads FYNNEI. Trimming removed 1 base from V and 1 base from J, with 7 bases in between. CDR3 in DNA: TGTGCCAGCAGTGAAGGGGCACCGAACACTGAAGCTTTCTTT. The encoded protein is CASSEGAPNTEAFF.

The rearrangement links TRBV10-3 to TRBJ2-7; maybe TRBD1 (6 bases). Per the germline V gene, CDR1 is ENHRY and CDR2 is SYGVKD. V lost 0 bases and J lost 3, with 9 bases in between. This CDR3 is built from 14 residues. CDR3 region: CAISESHRDYEQYF. Written as DNA, the CDR3 is TGTGCCATCAGTGAGTCGCACAGGGACTACGAGCAGTACTTC.

The genes are TRBV5-4 and TRBJ2-1, with D maybe TRBD2 (7 bases). CDR3 length: 13 amino acids. Trimming shortened V by 2 bases and J by 5 bases, and 8 bases separated the two germline ends. Germline CDR1 and CDR2: SGHNT and YYREEE (reference sequence). The CDR3 is CASSFGGHNEQFF. The CDR3 DNA is TGTGCCAGCAGCTTCGGGGGGCACAATGAGCAGTTCTTC.

V usage is TRBV6-4 and J usage is TRBJ2-5, with 10 bases fitting TRBD2. With 2 bases clipped from V and 5 bases from J, the junction kept 5 bases outside the gene matches. Germline-derived CDR1 and CDR2 are MRHNA and SNTAGT. The CDR3 has 15 amino acids. The CDR3 region has the DNA TGTGCCAGCAGTGACCAAGCGGGGGGGCTGGAGACCCAGTACTTC. Translating gives CASSDQAGGLETQYF.

This chain joins TRBV5-1 and TRBJ2-2; 7 positions match TRBD2. V lost 4 bases and J lost 4; bases outside the gene matches: 10. CDR3 length equals 16 residues. Germline loops: CDR1 SGHRS, CDR2 YFSETQ. The chain's CDR3 is CASSLIGTGGTGELFF. CDR3 nucleotide sequence: TGCGCCAGCAGCCTCATCGGGACGGGAGGCACCGGGGAGCTGTTTTTT.

V usage is TRBV6-4 and J usage is TRBJ2-2, with TRBD2 as a possible D gene (6 bases). The CDR3 runs 14 residues. The V end was cut by 0 bases, the J end by 4 bases, with 6 bases between. From germline, CDR1 is MRHNA and CDR2 SNTAGT. The CDR3 bases are TGTGCCAGCAGTGACTCGACTAGCACCGGGGAGCTGTTTTTT. Residues: CASSDSTSTGELFF.

The chain combines TRBV4-3 with TRBJ2-2, with 8 bases fitting TRBD2. V lost 0 bases and J lost 2; bases outside the gene matches: 8. The CDR3 is 18 residues long. CDR1 is LGHNA, CDR2 YSLEER, per germline. CDR3 sequence: CASSQDGGALHNTGELFF. The CDR3 coding sequence is TGCGCCAGCAGCCAAGACGGGGGGGCCCTTCACAACACCGGGGAGCTGTTTTTT.

About this clone itself: Since no conserved phenylalanine or tryptophan closes the CDR3, a read error is the likely cause. The limits of the CDR3 on the DNA are not certain, so only TCRdb's listed CDR3 is given. CDR3 amino acids: CASRPLGGGKGHTFV. The V gene is TRBV7-9, the J gene TRBJ1-2. Looked up from germline, CDR1 is SEHNR and CDR2 is FQNEAQ (reference sequence). The CDR3 spans 15 residues, counting both ends.

This clone showed up many times. J is TRBJ2-3 and V is TRBV6-4; 10 bases are shared with TRBD2. Germline-derived CDR1 and CDR2 are MRHNA and SNTAGT. V gave up 5 bases and J gave up 2 bases; unmatched junction bases: 1. This CDR3 spans 14 amino acids. The DNA of the CDR3 is TGTGCCAGCAGTAGCGGGGGGGCCACAGATACGCAGTATTTT. This sequence encodes CASSSGGATDTQYF.

The J gene is TRBJ1-2, the V gene TRBV27, with 9 positions matching TRBD1. This CDR3 spans 16 amino acids. Losses at the gene ends were 5 bases for V and 2 bases for J; bases not matched to a gene: 9. Germline V gives CDR1 MNHEY, CDR2 SMNVEV (reference sequence). The CDR3 spells CASSIHPGTGNYGYTF. CDR3 coding DNA: TGTGCCAGCAGTATACACCCCGGGACAGGGAACTATGGCTACACCTTC.

The chain is built from TRBV5-1 and TRBJ1-1; 8 bases line up with TRBD1. V dropped 1 base and J dropped 2; count of bases not matched to a gene: 4. CDR1 SGHRS and CDR2 YFSETQ come from the germline V gene. The CDR3 has 15 residues. As DNA, the CDR3 is TGCGCCAGCAGCTTGATACAGGGGGTCAACACTGAAGCTTTCTTT. Encoded protein: CASSLIQGVNTEAFF.

The chain is built from TRBV7-9 and TRBJ2-1; a possible D gene is TRBD2 (6 bases). Trimming removed 5 bases from V and 2 bases from J, with 16 bases in between. The CDR3 extends over 16 amino acids. The V gene's germline CDR1 is SEHNR and CDR2 FQNEAQ (reference sequence). The CDR3 region has the DNA TGTGCCAGCAGCCATGGCACGGGGGTAGCCTACAATGAGCAGTTCTTC. It is translated as CASSHGTGVAYNEQFF.

This rearrangement joins TRBV9 to TRBJ2-1, with a possible D match to TRBD2 (6 bases). The CDR3 has 18 amino acids. Deletions cut 1 base from V and 6 bases from J, with 23 bases between. CDR1 and CDR2 from the germline V gene are SGDLS and YYNGEE. The CDR3 loop reads CASSVRGEWDSLGNEQFF. The CDR3 DNA sequence: TGTGCCAGCAGCGTACGAGGGGAGTGGGACTCCTTGGGCAATGAGCAGTTCTTC.

The chain links TRBV4-3 to TRBJ2-2, with D maybe TRBD2 (5 bases). The CDR3 loop spans 16 amino acids. Germline V CDR1 and CDR2: LGHNA, YSLEER. Trimming removed 0 bases from V and 6 bases from J, with 14 bases in between. The CDR3 region has the DNA TGCGCCAGCAGCCAAGATGGCTTTCCGGGGTCCGGGGAGCTGTTTTTT. It encodes CASSQDGFPGSGELFF.

The chain combines TRBV7-2 with TRBJ2-5; TRBD2 agrees at 9 bases. CDR3 size: 16 residues. J was trimmed by 3 bases and V by 3 bases; bases with no gene match: 8. Germline lookup yields CDR1 SGHTA and CDR2 FQGNSA. In nucleotides, the CDR3 is TGTGCCAGCAGCTTTACAGGACTAGCGCTTGAAGAGACCCAGTACTTC. This sequence encodes CASSFTGLALEETQYF.

The chain uses TRBV7-9 and TRBJ2-7; no clear D. V lost 1 base and J lost 3, with 7 bases in between. CDR1 SEHNR and CDR2 FQNEAQ come from the germline V gene (reference sequence). This CDR3 is 13 amino acids long. CDR3 DNA sequence: TGTGCCAGCAGCTTAGGGCCGAACTACGAGCAGTACTTC. This codes for CASSLGPNYEQYF. Supplemented by reference TRBV7-9 and TRBJ2-7, the full variable domain reads DTGVSQNPRHKITKRGQNVTFRCDPISEHNRLYWYRQTLGQGPEFLTYFQNEAQLEKSRLLSDRFSAERPKGSFSTLEIQRTEQGDSAMYLCASSLGPNYEQYFGPGTRLTVT.

The V call is TRBV15, the J call TRBJ2-7; 7 bases agree with TRBD1. V lost 3 bases, J lost 1 base, and 9 bases stayed unmatched. Germline assignment: CDR1 LNHNV and CDR2 YYDKDF (reference sequence). The CDR3 spans 16 residues. In nucleotides, the CDR3 is TGTGCCACCAGCAGTCCCCGACAGGGAACGTCCTACGAGCAGTACTTC. This gives the protein CATSSPRQGTSYEQYF.

The V gene is TRBV27, the J gene TRBJ2-2; 7 positions agree with TRBD2. The germline gives CDR1 MNHEY, CDR2 SMNVEV (reference sequence). V gave up 3 bases and J gave up 5 bases; unmatched junction bases: 6. This CDR3 has 15 amino acids. In DNA form, the CDR3 reads TGTGCCAGCAGTTTTACTGGGAGGGCGACCGGGGAGCTGTTTTTT. Translated, it gives CASSFTGRATGELFF.

The genes are TRBV7-3 and TRBJ2-5; possibly TRBD1 for D (5 bases). This CDR3 has 15 amino acids. CDR1 and CDR2 (germline): SGHTA, FQGTGA. With 2 bases removed from V and 3 bases from J, the gap between germline ends came to 13 bases. The CDR3 spells CASSLLGAEKETQYF. For the CDR3, the DNA is TGTGCCAGCAGCTTACTAGGGGCGGAGAAAGAGACCCAGTACTTC.